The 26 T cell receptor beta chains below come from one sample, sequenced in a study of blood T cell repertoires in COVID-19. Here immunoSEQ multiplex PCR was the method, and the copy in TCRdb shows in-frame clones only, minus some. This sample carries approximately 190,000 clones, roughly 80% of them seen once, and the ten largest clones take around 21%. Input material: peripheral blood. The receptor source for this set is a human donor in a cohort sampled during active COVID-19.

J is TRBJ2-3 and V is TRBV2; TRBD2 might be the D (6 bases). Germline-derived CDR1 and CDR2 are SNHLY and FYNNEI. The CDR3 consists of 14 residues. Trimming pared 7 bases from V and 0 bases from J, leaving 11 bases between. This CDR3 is CASTLARSTDTQYF. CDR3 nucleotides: TGTGCCAGCACCCTAGCGCGGAGCACAGATACGCAGTATTTT.

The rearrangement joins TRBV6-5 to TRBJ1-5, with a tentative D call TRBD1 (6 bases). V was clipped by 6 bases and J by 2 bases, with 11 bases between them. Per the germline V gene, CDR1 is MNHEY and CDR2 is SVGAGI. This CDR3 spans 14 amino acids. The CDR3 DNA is TGTGCCAGCAGCAGACCAGGGGGCAATCAGCCCCAGCATTTT. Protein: CASSRPGGNQPQHF.

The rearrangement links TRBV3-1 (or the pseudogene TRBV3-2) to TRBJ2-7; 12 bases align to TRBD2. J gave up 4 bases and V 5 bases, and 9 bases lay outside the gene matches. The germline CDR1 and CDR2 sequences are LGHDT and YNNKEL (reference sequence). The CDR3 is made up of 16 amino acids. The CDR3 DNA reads TGTGCCAGCAGCTCTCGGACTAGCGGGACCCCATACGAGCAGTACTTC. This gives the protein CASSSRTSGTPYEQYF.

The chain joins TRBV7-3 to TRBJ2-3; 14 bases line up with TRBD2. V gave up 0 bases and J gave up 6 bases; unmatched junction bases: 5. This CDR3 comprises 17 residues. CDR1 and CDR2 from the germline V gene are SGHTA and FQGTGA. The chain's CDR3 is CASSLTGTSGGGDTQYF. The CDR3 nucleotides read TGTGCCAGCAGCTTAACCGGGACTAGCGGGGGCGGGGATACGCAGTATTTT.

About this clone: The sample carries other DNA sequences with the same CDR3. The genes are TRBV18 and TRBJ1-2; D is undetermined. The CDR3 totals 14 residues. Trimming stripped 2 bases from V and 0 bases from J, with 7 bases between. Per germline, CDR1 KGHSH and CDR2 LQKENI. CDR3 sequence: CASSPGQTNYGYTF. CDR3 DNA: TGTGCCAGCTCACCAGGTCAGACTAACTATGGCTACACCTTC.

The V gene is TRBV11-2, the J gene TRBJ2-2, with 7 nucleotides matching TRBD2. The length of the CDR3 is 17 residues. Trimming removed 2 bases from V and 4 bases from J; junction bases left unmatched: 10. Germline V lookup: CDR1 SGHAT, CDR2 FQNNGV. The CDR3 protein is CASSLNPAGVSTGELFF. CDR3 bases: TGTGCCAGCAGCTTAAATCCGGCGGGGGTATCCACCGGGGAGCTGTTTTTT.

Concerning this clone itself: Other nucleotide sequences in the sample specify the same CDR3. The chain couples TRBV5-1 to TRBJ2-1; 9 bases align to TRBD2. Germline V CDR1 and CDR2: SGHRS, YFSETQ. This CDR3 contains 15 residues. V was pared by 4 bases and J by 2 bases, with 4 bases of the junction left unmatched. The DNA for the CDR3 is TGCGCCAGCAGCCTAGCTAGCGGGGCCTACAATGAGCAGTTCTTC. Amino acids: CASSLASGAYNEQFF.

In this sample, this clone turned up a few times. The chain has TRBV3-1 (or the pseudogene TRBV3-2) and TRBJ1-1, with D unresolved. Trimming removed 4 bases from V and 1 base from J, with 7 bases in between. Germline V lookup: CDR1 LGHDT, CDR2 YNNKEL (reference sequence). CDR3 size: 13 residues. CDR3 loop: CASSLRRNTEAFF. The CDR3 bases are TGTGCCAGCAGCCTCAGAAGGAACACTGAAGCTTTCTTT.

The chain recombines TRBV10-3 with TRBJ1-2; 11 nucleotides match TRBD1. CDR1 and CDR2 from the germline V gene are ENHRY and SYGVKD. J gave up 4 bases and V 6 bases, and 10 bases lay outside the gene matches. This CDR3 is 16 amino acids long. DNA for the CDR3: TGTGCCATCAGGACCGCGGACAGGGGGCGGGTCTATGGCTACACCTTC. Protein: CAIRTADRGRVYGYTF.

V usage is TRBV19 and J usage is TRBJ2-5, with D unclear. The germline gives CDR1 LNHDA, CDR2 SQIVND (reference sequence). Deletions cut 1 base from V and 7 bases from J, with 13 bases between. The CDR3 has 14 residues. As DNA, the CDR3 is TGTGCCAGTAGTATAGCCAGGAAGGTGGGGACCCAGTACTTC. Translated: CASSIARKVGTQYF.

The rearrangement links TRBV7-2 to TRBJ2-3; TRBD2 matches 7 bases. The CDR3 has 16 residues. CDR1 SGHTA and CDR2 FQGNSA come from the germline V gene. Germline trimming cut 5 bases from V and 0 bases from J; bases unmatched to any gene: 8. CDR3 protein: CASSPPGGRSTDTQYF. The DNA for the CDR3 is TGTGCCAGCAGCCCCCCTGGCGGGAGAAGCACAGATACGCAGTATTTT.

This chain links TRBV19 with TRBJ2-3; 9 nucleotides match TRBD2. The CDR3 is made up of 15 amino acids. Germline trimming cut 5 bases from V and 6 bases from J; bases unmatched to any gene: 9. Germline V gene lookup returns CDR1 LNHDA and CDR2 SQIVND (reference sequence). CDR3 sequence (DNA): TGTGCCAGTAGTCTAGCGGGACAGCTCTTGGATACGCAGTATTTT. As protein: CASSLAGQLLDTQYF.

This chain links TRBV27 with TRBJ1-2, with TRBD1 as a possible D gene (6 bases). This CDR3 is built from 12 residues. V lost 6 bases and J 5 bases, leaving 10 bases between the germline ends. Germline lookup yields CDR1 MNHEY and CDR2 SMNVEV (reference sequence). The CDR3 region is CASSERGYGYTF. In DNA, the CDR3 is TGTGCCAGCAGCGAGAGGGGGTATGGCTACACCTTC.

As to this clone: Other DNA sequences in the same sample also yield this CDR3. The CDR3 coding sequence is TGTGCCAGCAGTCTACCCTCAGGAACCTACGAGCAGTACTTC. Translation: CASSLPSGTYEQYF. The chain combines TRBV28 with TRBJ2-7; no clear D gene. Trimming stripped 5 bases from V and 2 bases from J, with 13 bases between. The CDR3 length is 14 residues. Per the germline V gene, CDR1 is MDHEN and CDR2 is SYDVKM.

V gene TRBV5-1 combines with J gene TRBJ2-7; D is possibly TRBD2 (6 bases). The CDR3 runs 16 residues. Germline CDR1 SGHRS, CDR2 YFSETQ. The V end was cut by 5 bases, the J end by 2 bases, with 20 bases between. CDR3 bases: TGCGCCAGCAGTTGGGAGGCAACCCCAGGCCCCTACGAGCAGTACTTC. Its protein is CASSWEATPGPYEQYF.

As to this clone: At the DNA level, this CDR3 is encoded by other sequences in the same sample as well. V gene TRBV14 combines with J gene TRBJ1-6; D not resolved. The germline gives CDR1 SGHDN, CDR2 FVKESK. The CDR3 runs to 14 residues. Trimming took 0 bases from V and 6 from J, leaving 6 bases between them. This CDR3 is CASSQETANSPLHF. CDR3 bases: TGTGCCAGCAGCCAAGAAACAGCTAATTCACCCCTCCACTTT.

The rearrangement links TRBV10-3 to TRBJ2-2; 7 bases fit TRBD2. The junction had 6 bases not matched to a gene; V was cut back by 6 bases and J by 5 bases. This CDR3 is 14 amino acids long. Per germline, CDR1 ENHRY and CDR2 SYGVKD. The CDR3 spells CAIRLAASTGELFF. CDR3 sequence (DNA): TGTGCCATCAGGCTAGCGGCTTCAACCGGGGAGCTGTTTTTT.

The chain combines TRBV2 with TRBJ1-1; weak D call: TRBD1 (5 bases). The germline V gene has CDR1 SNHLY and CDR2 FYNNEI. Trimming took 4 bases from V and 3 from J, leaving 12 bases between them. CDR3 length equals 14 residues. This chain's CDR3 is CASSVRTGDTEAFF. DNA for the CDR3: TGTGCCAGCAGTGTGCGAACAGGAGACACTGAAGCTTTCTTT.

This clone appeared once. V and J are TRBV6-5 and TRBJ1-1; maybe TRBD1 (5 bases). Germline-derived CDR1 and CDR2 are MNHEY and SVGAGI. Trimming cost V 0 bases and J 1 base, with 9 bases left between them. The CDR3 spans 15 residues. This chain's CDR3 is CASSYSRGGNTEAFF. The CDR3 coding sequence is TGTGCCAGCAGTTACTCGAGGGGAGGGAACACTGAAGCTTTCTTT.

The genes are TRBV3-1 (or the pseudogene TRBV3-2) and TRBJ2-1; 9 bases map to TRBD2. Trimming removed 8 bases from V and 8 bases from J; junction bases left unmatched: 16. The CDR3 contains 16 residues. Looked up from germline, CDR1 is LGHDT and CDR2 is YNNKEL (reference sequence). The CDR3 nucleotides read TGTGCCAGCCAAGGGTTGTATAGCGGGAGTCGCGATGAGCAGTTCTTC. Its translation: CASQGLYSGSRDEQFF.

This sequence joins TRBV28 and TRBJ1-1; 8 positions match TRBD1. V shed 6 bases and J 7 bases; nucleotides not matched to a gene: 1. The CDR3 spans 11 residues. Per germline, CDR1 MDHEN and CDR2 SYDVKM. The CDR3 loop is CASRGTGEAFF. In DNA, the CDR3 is TGTGCCAGCAGGGGGACAGGTGAAGCTTTCTTT.

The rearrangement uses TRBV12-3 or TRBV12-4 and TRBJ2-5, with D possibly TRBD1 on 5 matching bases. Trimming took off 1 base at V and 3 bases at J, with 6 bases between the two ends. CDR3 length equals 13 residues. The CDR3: CASSLVDKETQYF. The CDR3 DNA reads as TGTGCCAGCAGTTTAGTGGACAAAGAGACCCAGTACTTC.

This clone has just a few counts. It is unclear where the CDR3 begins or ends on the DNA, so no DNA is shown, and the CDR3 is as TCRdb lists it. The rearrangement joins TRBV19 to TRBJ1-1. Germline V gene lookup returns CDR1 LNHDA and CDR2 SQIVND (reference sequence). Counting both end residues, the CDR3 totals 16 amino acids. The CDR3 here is CASSIFAGGTSLRTFF.

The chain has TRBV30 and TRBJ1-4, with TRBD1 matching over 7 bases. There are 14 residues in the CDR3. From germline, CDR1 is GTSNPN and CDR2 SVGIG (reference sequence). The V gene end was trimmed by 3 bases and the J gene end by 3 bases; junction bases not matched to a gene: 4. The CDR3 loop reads CAWSRGEANEKLFF. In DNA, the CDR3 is TGTGCCTGGAGCAGGGGGGAGGCTAATGAAAAACTGTTTTTT.

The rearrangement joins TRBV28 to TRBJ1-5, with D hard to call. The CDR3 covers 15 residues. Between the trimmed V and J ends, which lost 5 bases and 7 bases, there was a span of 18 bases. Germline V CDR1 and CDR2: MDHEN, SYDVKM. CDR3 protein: CASSGGIADYQPQHF. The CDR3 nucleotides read TGTGCCAGCAGTGGCGGGATCGCCGATTACCAGCCCCAGCATTTT.

The CDR3 DNA is TGTGCCAGTAGTAGGGGGGGACTAGCCGGGAGAGAGACCCAGTACTTC. Translated: CASSRGGLAGRETQYF. The chain recombines TRBV19 with TRBJ2-5; 9 bases are shared with TRBD2. J was trimmed by 4 bases and V by 4 bases; bases with no gene match: 10. Germline V lookup: CDR1 LNHDA, CDR2 SQIVND (reference sequence). The CDR3 length is 16 residues.